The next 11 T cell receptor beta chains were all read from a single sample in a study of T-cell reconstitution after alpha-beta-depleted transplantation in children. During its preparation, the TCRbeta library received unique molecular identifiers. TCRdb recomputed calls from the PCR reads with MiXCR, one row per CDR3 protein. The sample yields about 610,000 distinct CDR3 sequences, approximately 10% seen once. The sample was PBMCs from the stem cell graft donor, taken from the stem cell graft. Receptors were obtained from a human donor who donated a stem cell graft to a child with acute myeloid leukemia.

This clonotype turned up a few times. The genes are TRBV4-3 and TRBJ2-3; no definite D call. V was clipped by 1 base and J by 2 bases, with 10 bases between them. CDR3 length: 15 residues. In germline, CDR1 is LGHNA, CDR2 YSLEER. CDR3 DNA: TGCGCCAGCAGCCAAGCGGGCAGCCCCACAGATACGCAGTATTTT. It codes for CASSQAGSPTDTQYF.

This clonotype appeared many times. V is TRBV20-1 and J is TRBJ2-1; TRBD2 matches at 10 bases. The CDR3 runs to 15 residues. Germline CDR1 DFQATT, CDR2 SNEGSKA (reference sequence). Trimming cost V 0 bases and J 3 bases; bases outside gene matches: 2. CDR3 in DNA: TGCAGTGCTAGAGATCTAGCGGGGGACTACAATGAGCAGTTCTTC. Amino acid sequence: CSARDLAGDYNEQFF.

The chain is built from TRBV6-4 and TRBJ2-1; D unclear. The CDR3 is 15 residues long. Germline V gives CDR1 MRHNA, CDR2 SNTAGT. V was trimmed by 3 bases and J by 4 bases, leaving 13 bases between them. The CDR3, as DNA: TGTGCCAGCAGTGAAGAAGGGCAGACATACAATGAGCAGTTCTTC. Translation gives CASSEEGQTYNEQFF.

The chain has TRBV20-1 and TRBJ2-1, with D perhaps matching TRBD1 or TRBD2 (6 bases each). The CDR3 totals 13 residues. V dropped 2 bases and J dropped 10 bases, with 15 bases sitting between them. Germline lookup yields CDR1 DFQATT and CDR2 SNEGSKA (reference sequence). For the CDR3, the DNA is TGCAGTGCTAGAACCCCCGGGGGCGGGGAGCAGTTCTTC. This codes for CSARTPGGGEQFF.

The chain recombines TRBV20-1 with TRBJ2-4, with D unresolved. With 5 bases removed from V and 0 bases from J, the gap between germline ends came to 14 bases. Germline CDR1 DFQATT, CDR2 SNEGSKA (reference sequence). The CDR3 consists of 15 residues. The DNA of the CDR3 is TGCAGTGCTGTTATCCCCGGCCTAGCCAAAAACATTCAGTACTTC. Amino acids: CSAVIPGLAKNIQYF.

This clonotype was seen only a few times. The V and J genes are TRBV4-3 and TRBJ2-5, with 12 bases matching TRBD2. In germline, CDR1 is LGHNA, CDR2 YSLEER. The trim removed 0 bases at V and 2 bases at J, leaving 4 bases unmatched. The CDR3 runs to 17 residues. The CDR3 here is CASSQDLAGGVQETQYF. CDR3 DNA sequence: TGCGCCAGCAGCCAAGATCTAGCGGGAGGGGTGCAAGAGACCCAGTACTTC.

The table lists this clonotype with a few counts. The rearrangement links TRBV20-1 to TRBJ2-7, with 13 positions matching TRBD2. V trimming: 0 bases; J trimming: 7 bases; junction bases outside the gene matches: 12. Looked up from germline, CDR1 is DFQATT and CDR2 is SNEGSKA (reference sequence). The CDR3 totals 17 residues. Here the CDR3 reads CSARDRLAGGHSREQYF. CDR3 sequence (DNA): TGCAGTGCTAGAGATCGACTAGCGGGAGGCCACTCCAGGGAGCAGTACTTC.

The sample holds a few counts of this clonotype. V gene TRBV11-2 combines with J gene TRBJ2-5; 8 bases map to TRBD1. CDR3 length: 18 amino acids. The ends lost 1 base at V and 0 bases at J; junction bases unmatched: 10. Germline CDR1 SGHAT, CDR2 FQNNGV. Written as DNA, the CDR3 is TGTGCCAGCAGCTTAGGCAGGGGGCGCCTCGCCCACCAAGAGACCCAGTACTTC. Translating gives CASSLGRGRLAHQETQYF.

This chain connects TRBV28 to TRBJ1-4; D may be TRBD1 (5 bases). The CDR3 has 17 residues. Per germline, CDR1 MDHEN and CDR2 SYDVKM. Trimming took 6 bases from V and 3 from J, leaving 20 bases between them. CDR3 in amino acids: CASSLTPRRGPNEKLFF. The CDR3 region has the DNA TGTGCCAGCAGCTTGACCCCTCGGAGGGGACCTAATGAAAAACTGTTTTTT.

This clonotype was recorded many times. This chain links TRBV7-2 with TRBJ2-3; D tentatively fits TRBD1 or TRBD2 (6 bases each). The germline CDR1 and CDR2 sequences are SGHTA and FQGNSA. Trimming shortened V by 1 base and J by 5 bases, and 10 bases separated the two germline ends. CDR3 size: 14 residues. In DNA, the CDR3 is TGTGCCAGCAGCTTAGGGGGGGCTGGAGATACGCAGTATTTT. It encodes CASSLGGAGDTQYF.

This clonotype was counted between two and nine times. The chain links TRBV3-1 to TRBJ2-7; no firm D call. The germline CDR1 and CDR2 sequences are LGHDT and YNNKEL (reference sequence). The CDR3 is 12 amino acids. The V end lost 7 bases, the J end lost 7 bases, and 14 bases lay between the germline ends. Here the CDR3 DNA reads TGTGCCAGCATCAGCTATTCGGGTGAGCAGTACTTC. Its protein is CASISYSGEQYF.